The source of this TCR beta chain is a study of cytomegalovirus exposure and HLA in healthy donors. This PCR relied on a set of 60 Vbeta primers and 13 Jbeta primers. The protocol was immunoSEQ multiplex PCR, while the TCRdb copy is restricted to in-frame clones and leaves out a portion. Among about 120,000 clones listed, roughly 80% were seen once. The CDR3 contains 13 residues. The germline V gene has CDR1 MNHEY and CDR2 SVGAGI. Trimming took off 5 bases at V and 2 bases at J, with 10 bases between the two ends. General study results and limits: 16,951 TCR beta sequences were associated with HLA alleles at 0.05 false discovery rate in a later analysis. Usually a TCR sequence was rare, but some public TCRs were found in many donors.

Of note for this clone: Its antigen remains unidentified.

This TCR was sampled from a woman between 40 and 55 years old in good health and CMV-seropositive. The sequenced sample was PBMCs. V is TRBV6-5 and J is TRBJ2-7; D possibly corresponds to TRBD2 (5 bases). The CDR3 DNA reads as TGTGCCAGCAGTAGCAGAGGGCCCTACGAGCAGTACTTC. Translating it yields CASSSRGPYEQYF.